Each of the 9 T cell receptor beta chains below was sequenced from the same sample in a study of blood T cell repertoires in COVID-19. Generated by immunoSEQ multiplex PCR, the TCRdb table keeps only in-frame clones and is missing some. The data hold about 220,000 clones, with around 84% observed a single time. The material sequenced was peripheral blood. The receptors derive from a woman aged 60 to 75 who had recovered from COVID-19.

V and J are TRBV5-5 and TRBJ1-2; no clear D. The germline CDR1 and CDR2 sequences are SGHKS and YYEKEE (reference sequence). The CDR3 sequence is 15 residues long. V was trimmed by 0 bases and J by 3 bases, leaving 12 bases between them. DNA for the CDR3: TGTGCCAGCAGCTTGGCCAGGCTCGGGGACTATGGCTACACCTTC. Translation gives CASSLARLGDYGYTF. The whole variable domain, remainder taken from reference TRBV5-5 and TRBJ1-2, is DAGVTQSPTHLIKTRGQQVTLRCSPISGHKSVSWYQQVLGQGPQFIFQYYEKEERGRGNFPDRFSARQFPNYSSELNVNALLLGDSALYLCASSLARLGDYGYTFGSGTRLTVV.

The rearrangement uses TRBV2 and TRBJ1-2; no clear D. V lost 3 bases to trimming and J lost 3 bases, with 8 bases between them. Per germline, CDR1 SNHLY and CDR2 FYNNEI. The CDR3 is 13 amino acids. CDR3 DNA: TGTGCCAGCAGTGAGGGGAGAGACTATGGCTACACCTTC. Residues: CASSEGRDYGYTF.

In its sample, this clone was seen a few times. V is TRBV18 and J is TRBJ1-1; D might be TRBD1 (6 bases). The V end lost 2 bases, the J end lost 6 bases, and 19 bases lay between the germline ends. Germline V lookup: CDR1 KGHSH, CDR2 LQKENI. This CDR3 is 16 amino acids long. The CDR3 spells CASSPSGVGLDAEAFF. In DNA, the CDR3 is TGTGCCAGCTCACCATCAGGGGTTGGTTTGGACGCTGAAGCTTTCTTT.

This clone was observed a handful of times. The chain combines TRBV29-1 with TRBJ1-1; 8 bases map to TRBD1. There are 13 residues in the CDR3. V gave up 7 bases and J gave up 3 bases; unmatched junction bases: 7. Germline V gene sequence: CDR1 SQVTM, CDR2 ANQGSEA. The CDR3 is CSAGVGQDTEAFF. CDR3 nucleotides: TGCAGCGCCGGGGTGGGACAGGACACTGAAGCTTTCTTT.

The chain has TRBV6-6 and TRBJ2-2; D gene uncertain. Deletions cut 1 base from V and 6 bases from J, with 6 bases between. Germline CDR1 reads MNHNY; CDR2 reads SVGAGI (reference sequence). This CDR3 contains 13 residues. The CDR3 DNA is TGTGCCAGCAGTTACTACAACCCCGGGGAGCTGTTTTTT. Residues: CASSYYNPGELFF.

On this clone itself: Other DNA sequences in this specimen translate into the identical CDR3. CDR3 nucleotide sequence: TGTGCCAGCTCACCGAGGACAGGGAACTATGGCTACACCTTC. Residues: CASSPRTGNYGYTF. The chain uses TRBV18 and TRBJ1-2; 8 nucleotides agree with TRBD1. V lost 3 bases and J lost 2; bases outside the gene matches: 2. CDR1 and CDR2 (germline): KGHSH, LQKENI. The CDR3 is made up of 14 amino acids.

V usage is TRBV2 and J usage is TRBJ1-4; 10 bases line up with TRBD1. CDR1 and CDR2 (germline): SNHLY, FYNNEI. With 4 bases clipped from V and 4 bases from J, the junction kept 6 bases outside the gene matches. CDR3 length: 16 residues. The CDR3 sequence: CASSVGTGVINEKLFF. The CDR3 nucleotides read TGTGCCAGCAGTGTGGGGACAGGGGTAATTAATGAAAAACTGTTTTTT.

The chain combines TRBV5-1 with TRBJ2-7; TRBD2 might be the D (5 bases). Germline values: CDR1 SGHRS, CDR2 YFSETQ. The CDR3 loop spans 15 amino acids. Trimming left V 5 bases short and J 2 bases short, with 17 bases between. The CDR3 DNA is TGCGCCAGCAGTTCCCTAGGGAGAGGACCCTACGAGCAGTACTTC. It encodes CASSSLGRGPYEQYF.

This sequence joins TRBV9 and TRBJ1-1, with 7 bases matching TRBD1. V dropped 3 bases and J dropped 6; count of bases not matched to a gene: 5. CDR3 length: 13 amino acids. The germline V gene has CDR1 SGDLS and CDR2 YYNGEE. The CDR3 loop reads CASSAHRGAEAFF. The CDR3 region has the DNA TGTGCCAGCAGCGCGCACAGGGGCGCTGAAGCTTTCTTT.